This T cell receptor (beta chain) was identified during a study of molecular identifiers for immune sequencing clone quantification. Generation of bulk TCR libraries relied on previously described methods and listed TCR primers. TCRdb independently ran MiXCR on the PCR reads; one entry per CDR3 protein. The data show about 640,000 distinct CDR3 sequences, with 15% to 20% seen just once and 0.7% to 1% held by the top ten. Naive CD8 libraries were made from approximately 20,000 to 1,000,000 sorted cells, and they used 10%, 30% or 50% RNA. This clonotype has at least ten counts. Germline assignment: CDR1 MNHEY and CDR2 SVGEGT. V lost 6 bases and J 4 bases, leaving 6 bases between the germline ends. This CDR3 has 11 residues.

Sequencing used naive CD8+ T cells from blood, with Jurkat cell RNA spiked in. The sample's subset: FACS-sorted CD8+CD4-CCR7+CD45RA+ naive T cells. The TCR was taken from a human donor in good health. Some libraries in this study had Jurkat cell RNA spiked in. This sequence joins TRBV6-2 or TRBV6-3 and TRBJ2-5; no definite D call. Here the CDR3 reads CASRGRETQYF. The CDR3 bases are TGTGCCAGCAGGGGTCGAGAGACCCAGTACTTC.